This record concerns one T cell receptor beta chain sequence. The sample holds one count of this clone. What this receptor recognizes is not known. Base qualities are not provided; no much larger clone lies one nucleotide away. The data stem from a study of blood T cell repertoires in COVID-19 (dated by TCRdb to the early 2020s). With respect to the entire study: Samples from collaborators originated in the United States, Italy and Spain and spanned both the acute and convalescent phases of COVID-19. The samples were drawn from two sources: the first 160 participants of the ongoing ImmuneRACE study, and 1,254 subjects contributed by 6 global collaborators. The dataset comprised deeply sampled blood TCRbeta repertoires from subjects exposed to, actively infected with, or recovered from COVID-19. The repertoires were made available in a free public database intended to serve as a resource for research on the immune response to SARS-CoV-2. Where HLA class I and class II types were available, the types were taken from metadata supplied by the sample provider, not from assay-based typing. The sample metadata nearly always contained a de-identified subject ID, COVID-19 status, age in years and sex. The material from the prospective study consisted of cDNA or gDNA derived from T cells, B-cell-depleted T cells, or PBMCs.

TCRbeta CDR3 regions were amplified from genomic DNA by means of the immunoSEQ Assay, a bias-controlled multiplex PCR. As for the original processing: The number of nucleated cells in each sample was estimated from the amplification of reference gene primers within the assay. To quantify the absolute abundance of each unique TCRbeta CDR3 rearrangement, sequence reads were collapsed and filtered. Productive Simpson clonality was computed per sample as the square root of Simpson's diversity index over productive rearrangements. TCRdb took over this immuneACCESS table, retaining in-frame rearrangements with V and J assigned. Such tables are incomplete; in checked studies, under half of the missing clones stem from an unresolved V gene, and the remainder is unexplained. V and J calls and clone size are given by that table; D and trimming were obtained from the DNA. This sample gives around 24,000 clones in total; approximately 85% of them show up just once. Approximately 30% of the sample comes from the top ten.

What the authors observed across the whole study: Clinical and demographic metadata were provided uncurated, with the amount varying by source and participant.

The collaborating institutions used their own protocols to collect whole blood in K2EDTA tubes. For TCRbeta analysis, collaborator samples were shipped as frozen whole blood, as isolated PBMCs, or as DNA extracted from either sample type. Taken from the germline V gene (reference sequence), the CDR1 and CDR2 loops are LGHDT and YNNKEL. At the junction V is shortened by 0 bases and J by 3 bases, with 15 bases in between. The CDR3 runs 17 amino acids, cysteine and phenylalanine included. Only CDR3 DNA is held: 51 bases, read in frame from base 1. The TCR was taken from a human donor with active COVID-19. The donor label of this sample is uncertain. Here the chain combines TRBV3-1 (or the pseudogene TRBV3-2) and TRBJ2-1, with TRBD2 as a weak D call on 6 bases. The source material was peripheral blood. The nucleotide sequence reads TGTGCCAGCAGCCAAGATGGCGGGATGGGTGTCTACAATGAGCAGTTCTTC. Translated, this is CASSQDGGMGVYNEQFF.